This paragraph covers one TCR beta chain sequence. Its specificity is unknown. The data were obtained in a study of identical twins. Study-wide results and limits: Researchers caution that invariant MAIT and iNKT cells could partly confound zero-insertion analyses.

Trimming stripped 1 base from V and 4 bases from J, with 13 bases between. The germline CDR1 and CDR2 sequences are SGHTA and FQGNSA. The CDR3 has 15 residues. The authors used template switching to add a universal primer site and gave cDNA unique molecular identifiers. A single record per CDR3 protein comes from TCRdb applying MiXCR to the 5' RACE reads. The repertoire consists of some 1,600,000 distinct CDR3 sequences, with about 30% occurring once and the leading ten covering about 0.25%. Source material: cord blood. This chain links TRBV7-2 with TRBJ1-2; D call uncertain. The TCR originated in a newborn girl in good health. As DNA, the CDR3 is TGTGCCAGCAGCTTAGACCCGCAGGTCCTCTATGGCTACACCTTC. Its protein is CASSLDPQVLYGYTF. The full variable domain, rest sourced from reference TRBV7-2 and TRBJ1-2, is GAGVSQSPSNKVTEKGKDVELRCDPISGHTALYWYRQSLGQGLEFLIYFQGNSAPDKSGLPSDRFSAERTGGSVSTLTIQRTQQEDSAVYLCASSLDPQVLYGYTFGSGTRLTVV.